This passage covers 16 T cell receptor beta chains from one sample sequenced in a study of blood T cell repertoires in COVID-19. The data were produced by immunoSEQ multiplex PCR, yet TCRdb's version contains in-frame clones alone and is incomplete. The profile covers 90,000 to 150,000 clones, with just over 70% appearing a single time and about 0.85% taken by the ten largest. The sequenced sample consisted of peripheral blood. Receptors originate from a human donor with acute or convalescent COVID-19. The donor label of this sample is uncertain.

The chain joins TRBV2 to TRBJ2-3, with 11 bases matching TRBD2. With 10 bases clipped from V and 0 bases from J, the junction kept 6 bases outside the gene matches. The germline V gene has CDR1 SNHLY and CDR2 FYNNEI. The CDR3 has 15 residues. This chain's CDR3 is CATPTSGESTDTQYF. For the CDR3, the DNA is TGTGCCACCCCGACTAGCGGGGAGAGCACAGATACGCAGTATTTT.

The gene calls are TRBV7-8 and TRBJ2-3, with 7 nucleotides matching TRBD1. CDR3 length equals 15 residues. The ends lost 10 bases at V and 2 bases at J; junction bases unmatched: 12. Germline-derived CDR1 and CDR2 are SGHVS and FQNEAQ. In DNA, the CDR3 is TGTGCCACCCTAGGGGACAGAGCCTTCACAGATACGCAGTATTTT. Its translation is CATLGDRAFTDTQYF.

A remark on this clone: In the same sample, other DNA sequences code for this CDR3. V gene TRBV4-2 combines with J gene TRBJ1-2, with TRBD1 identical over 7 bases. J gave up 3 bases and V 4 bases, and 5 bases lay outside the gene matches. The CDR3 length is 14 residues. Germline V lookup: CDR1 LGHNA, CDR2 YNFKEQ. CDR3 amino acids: CASSLVDRDYGYTF. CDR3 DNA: TGTGCCAGCAGCCTCGTTGACAGGGACTATGGCTACACCTTC.

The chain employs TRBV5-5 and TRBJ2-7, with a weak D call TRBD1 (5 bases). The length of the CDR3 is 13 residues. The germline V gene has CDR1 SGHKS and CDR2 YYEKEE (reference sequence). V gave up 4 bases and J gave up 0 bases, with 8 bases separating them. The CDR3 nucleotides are TGTGCCAGCAGCATGGACATCTCCTACGAGCAGTACTTC. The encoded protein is CASSMDISYEQYF.

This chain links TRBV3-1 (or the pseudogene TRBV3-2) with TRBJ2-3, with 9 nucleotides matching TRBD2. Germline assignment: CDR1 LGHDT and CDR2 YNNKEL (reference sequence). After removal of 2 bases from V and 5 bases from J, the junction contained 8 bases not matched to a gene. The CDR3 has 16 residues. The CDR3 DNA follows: TGTGCCAGCAGCCAAAGGCGGGGGGGCCGGGGAGATACGCAGTATTTT. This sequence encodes CASSQRRGGRGDTQYF.

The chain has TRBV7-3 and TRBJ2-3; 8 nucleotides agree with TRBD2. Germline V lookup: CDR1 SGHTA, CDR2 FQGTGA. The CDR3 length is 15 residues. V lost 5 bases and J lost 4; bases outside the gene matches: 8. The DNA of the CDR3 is TGTGCCAGCAGCAGCGGGGGCCGCAGAGCAGATACGCAGTATTTT. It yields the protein CASSSGGRRADTQYF.

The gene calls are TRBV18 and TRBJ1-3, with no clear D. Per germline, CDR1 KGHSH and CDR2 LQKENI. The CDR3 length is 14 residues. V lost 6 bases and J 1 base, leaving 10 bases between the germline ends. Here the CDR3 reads CASSTSGSGNTIYF. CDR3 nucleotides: TGTGCCAGCTCCACTAGCGGTTCTGGAAACACCATATATTTT. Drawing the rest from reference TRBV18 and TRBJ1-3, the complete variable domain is NAGVMQNPRHLVRRRGQEARLRCSPMKGHSHVYWYRQLPEEGLKFMVYLQKENIIDESGMPKERFSAEFPKEGPSILRIQQVVRGDSAAYFCASSTSGSGNTIYFGEGSWLTVV.

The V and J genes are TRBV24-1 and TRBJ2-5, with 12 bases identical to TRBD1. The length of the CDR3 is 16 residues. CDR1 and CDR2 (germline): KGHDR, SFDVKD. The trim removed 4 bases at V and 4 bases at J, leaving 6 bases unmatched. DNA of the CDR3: TGTGCCACCAGTGACCCCGGGACAGGGGGCACAGAGACCCAGTACTTC. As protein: CATSDPGTGGTETQYF.

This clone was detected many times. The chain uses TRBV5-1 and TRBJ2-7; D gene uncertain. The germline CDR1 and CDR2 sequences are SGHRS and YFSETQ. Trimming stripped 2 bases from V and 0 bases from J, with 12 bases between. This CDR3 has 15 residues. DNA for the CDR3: TGCGCCAGCAGCTTAGCAGGCCGGCCCTCCTACGAGCAGTACTTC. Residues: CASSLAGRPSYEQYF.

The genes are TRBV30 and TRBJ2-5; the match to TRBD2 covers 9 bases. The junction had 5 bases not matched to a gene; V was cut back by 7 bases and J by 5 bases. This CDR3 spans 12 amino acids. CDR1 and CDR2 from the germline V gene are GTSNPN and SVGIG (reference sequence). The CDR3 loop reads CAFGLASETQYF. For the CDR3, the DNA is TGTGCCTTCGGACTAGCGTCGGAGACCCAGTACTTC.

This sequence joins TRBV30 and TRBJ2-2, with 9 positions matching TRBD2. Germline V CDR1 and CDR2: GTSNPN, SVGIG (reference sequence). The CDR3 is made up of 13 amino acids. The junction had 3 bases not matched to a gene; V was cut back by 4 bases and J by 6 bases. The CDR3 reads CAWKGTSPGELFF. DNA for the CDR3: TGTGCCTGGAAAGGGACTAGCCCCGGGGAGCTGTTTTTT.

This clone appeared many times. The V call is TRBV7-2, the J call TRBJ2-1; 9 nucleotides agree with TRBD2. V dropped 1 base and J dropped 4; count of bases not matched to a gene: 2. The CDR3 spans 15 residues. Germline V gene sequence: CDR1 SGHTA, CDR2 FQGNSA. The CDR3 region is CASSLVRGGYNEQFF. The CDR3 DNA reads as TGTGCCAGCAGCTTAGTGCGGGGGGGTTACAATGAGCAGTTCTTC.

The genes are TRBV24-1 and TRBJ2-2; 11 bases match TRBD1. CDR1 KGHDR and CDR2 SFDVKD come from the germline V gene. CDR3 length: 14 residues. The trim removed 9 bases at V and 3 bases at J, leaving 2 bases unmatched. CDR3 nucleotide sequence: TGTGCCACCCGGACAGGGGGCGACACCGGGGAGCTGTTTTTT. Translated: CATRTGGDTGELFF.

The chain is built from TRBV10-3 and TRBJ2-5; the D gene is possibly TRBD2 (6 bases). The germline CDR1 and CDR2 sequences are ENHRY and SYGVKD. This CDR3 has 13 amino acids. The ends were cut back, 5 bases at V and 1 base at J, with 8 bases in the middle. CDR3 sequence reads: CAISRDFQETQYF. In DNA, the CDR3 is TGTGCCATCAGTAGGGACTTCCAAGAGACCCAGTACTTC.

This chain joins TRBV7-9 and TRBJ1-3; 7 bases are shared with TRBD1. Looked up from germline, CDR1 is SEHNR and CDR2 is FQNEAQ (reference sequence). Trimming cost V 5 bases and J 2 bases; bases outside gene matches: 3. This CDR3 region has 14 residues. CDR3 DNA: TGTGCCAGCAGCCTCCAGGGGGCTGGAAACACCATATATTTT. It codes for CASSLQGAGNTIYF.

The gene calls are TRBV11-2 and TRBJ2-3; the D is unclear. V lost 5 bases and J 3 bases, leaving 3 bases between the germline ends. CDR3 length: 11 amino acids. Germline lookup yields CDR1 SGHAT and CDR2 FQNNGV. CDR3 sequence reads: CASSQTDTQYF. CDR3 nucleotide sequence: TGTGCCAGCAGCCAGACAGATACGCAGTATTTT.